This TCR beta chain was retrieved from a study of CXCR3-negative and CXCR3-positive naive CD8 T cells. The study, taken as a whole, reports: Cryopreservation partially lowered CXCR3 expression, so most assays used fresh PBMCs. Naive cells that were CXCR3-positive had more hydrophobic TRB CDR3s (compared with CXCR3-negative naive cells).

As concerns this clonotype: As yet, its antigen is unknown.

Germline CDR1 SSHAT, CDR2 FNYEAQ (reference sequence). The CDR3 loop spans 12 amino acids. All TRB cDNA libraries came from 5' RACE performed with UMI labels. TCRdb reworked the 5' RACE reads into one entry per CDR3 protein, no DNA. Listed are over 95,000 distinct CDR3 sequences; 0.35% to 0.4% falls within the top ten. CD45RO-CCR7+CD27+CD95- defined naive CD8+ T cells. The rearrangement joins TRBV7-7 to TRBJ2-2. This TCR came from a human donor in good health. Some clones in this sample may be carry-over from other donors' samples. Sequencing was done on a sample of naive CXCR3+ CD8+ T cells from blood. Subset denoted: CD45RO-CCR7+CD27+CD95- naive CD8+ T cells expressing CXCR3 (TNR3+). The CDR3 sequence: CASRSRFGELFF.